In this sample, the clone carrying this TCR beta chain turned up many times. Its specificity is not known. One end of the junction is discordant with germline, which a read error may explain. TCRdb re-called the reads with MiXCR, one entry per CDR3 protein. The sample has fewer than 950,000 distinct CDR3 sequences; roughly 33% are singletons. The data stem from a study of T cell repertoires in cytomegalovirus infection. In germline, CDR1 is SGHVS, CDR2 FNYEAQ. CDR3 length: 14 residues. Study results and limitations: It was HLA-C-restricted CMV-specific TCR beta clonotypes that dominated the response ex vivo.

The clonotype was recovered from a human donor in good health (CMV status not recorded). Some clones in this sample may be carry-over from other donors' samples. The source material was cultured CD8+ T cells from PBMCs, sampled from culture after CMV antigen stimulation. J is TRBJ2-3 and V is TRBV7-6, with 11 bases identical to TRBD2. The CDR3 coding sequence is TGTGCCAGCAGTTTTAGCGGGGGGGCAGAGACGCAGTATTTT. Translated: CASSFSGGAETQYF. The entire variable domain, with the rest obtained from reference TRBV7-6 and TRBJ2-3, is as follows: GAGVSQSPRYKVTKRGQDVALRCDPISGHVSLYWYRQALGQGPEFLTYFNYEAQQDKSGLPNDRFSAERPEGSISTLTIQRTEQRDSAMYRCASSFSGGAETQYFGPGTRLTVL.